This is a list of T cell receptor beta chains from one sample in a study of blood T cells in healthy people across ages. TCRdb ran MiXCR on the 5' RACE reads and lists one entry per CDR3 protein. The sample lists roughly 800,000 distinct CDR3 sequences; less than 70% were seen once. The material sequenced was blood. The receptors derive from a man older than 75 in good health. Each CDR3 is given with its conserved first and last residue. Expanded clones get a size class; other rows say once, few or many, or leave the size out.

CDR3aa: CATSRVTEEAQYF
abundance: -
v_gene: TRBV15
j_gene: TRBJ2-5

CDR3aa: CASSSGTGITDTQYF
abundance: -
v_gene: TRBV5-1
j_gene: TRBJ2-3

CDR3aa: CASSQDAGPSYNEQFF
abundance: -
v_gene: TRBV14
j_gene: TRBJ2-1

CDR3aa: CASSLRGLESYEQYF
abundance: few
v_gene: TRBV5-1
j_gene: TRBJ2-7

CDR3aa: CSASVLAGGPSTDTQYF
abundance: few
v_gene: TRBV20-1
j_gene: TRBJ2-3

CDR3aa: CASSLGALGGNSNQPQHF
abundance: -
v_gene: TRBV28
j_gene: TRBJ1-5

CDR3aa: CSAFSLGTSEKPSYNEQFF
abundance: -
v_gene: TRBV20-1
j_gene: TRBJ2-1

CDR3aa: CASSTLAGGPSERYF
abundance: -
v_gene: TRBV7-2
j_gene: TRBJ2-7

CDR3aa: CASSRPTSFLNEQFF
abundance: -
v_gene: TRBV27
j_gene: TRBJ2-1

CDR3aa: CASSLSGRALEQFF
abundance: -
v_gene: TRBV3-1
j_gene: TRBJ2-1

CDR3aa: CASSPNRAGQETQYF
abundance: -
v_gene: TRBV2
j_gene: TRBJ2-5

CDR3aa: CSARGRASDSGANVLTF
abundance: few
v_gene: TRBV20-1
j_gene: TRBJ2-6

CDR3aa: CAWAGTSGTKEQFF
abundance: -
v_gene: TRBV30
j_gene: TRBJ2-1

CDR3aa: CASQLAGEDTQYF
abundance: -
v_gene: TRBV28
j_gene: TRBJ2-3

CDR3aa: CSASLSGRGNTGELFF
abundance: -
v_gene: TRBV20-1
j_gene: TRBJ2-2

CDR3aa: CSVEDGSGRASEQFF
abundance: -
v_gene: TRBV29-1
j_gene: TRBJ2-1

CDR3aa: CSARLGRMNTEAFF
abundance: -
v_gene: TRBV20-1
j_gene: TRBJ1-1

CDR3aa: CASSVAPGHTDTQYF
abundance: -
v_gene: TRBV9
j_gene: TRBJ2-3

CDR3aa: CAITEGASGWFF
abundance: few
v_gene: TRBV10-3
j_gene: TRBJ2-1

CDR3aa: CSARDPGTSGYNEQFF
abundance: few
v_gene: TRBV20-1
j_gene: TRBJ2-1

CDR3aa: CASQRPPAGGTQYF
abundance: -
v_gene: TRBV28
j_gene: TRBJ2-5

CDR3aa: CASSHRDRDHNEQFF
abundance: few
v_gene: TRBV7-9
j_gene: TRBJ2-1

CDR3aa: CASLIGTVNTEAFF
abundance: few
v_gene: TRBV6-1
j_gene: TRBJ1-1

CDR3aa: CASSLEASQRYAYF
abundance: -
v_gene: TRBV7-9
j_gene: TRBJ2-3

CDR3aa: CSADKAPWDRVNYGYTF
abundance: -
v_gene: TRBV29-1
j_gene: TRBJ1-2

CDR3aa: CASTPGQGHEQYF
abundance: few
v_gene: TRBV13
j_gene: -

CDR3aa: CASSGGGSTFEQYF
abundance: -
v_gene: TRBV7-2
j_gene: -

CDR3aa: CASSQDFRGSSYNEQFF
abundance: -
v_gene: TRBV3-1
j_gene: TRBJ2-1

CDR3aa: CASSPTEGESYEQYF
abundance: few
v_gene: TRBV4-2
j_gene: TRBJ2-7

CDR3aa: CSAPGTPDNEQFF
abundance: -
v_gene: TRBV20-1
j_gene: TRBJ2-1

CDR3aa: CASRALIGAGEQFF
abundance: -
v_gene: TRBV7-9
j_gene: TRBJ2-1

CDR3aa: CASSPGTRGYNEQFF
abundance: few
v_gene: TRBV6-5
j_gene: TRBJ2-1

CDR3aa: CAGSLRTYEQYF
abundance: -
v_gene: TRBV5-6
j_gene: TRBJ2-7

CDR3aa: CATNPGQGPGTQYF
abundance: few
v_gene: TRBV5-1
j_gene: TRBJ2-5

CDR3aa: CASTLLRTAYGYTF
abundance: few
v_gene: TRBV28
j_gene: TRBJ1-2

CDR3aa: CASSQIKGTVLQETQYF
abundance: -
v_gene: TRBV11-2
j_gene: -

CDR3aa: CASSYGGPGYTF
abundance: -
v_gene: TRBV12-3/TRBV12-4
j_gene: TRBJ1-2

CDR3aa: CASSRLAGGYEQFF
abundance: -
v_gene: TRBV27
j_gene: TRBJ2-1

CDR3aa: CASQRGGTNEKLFF
abundance: -
v_gene: TRBV28
j_gene: TRBJ1-4

CDR3aa: CASSSSSGSWDEQYF
abundance: -
v_gene: TRBV5-6
j_gene: -

CDR3aa: CATSRDGWQGGQETQYF
abundance: -
v_gene: TRBV15
j_gene: TRBJ2-5

CDR3aa: CSARELRRVNEQFF
abundance: -
v_gene: TRBV20-1
j_gene: TRBJ2-1

CDR3aa: CASSLRGGGEHQETQYF
abundance: -
v_gene: TRBV12-3/TRBV12-4
j_gene: TRBJ2-5

CDR3aa: CASRAGLYGYTF
abundance: -
v_gene: TRBV28
j_gene: TRBJ1-2

CDR3aa: CASSLASGTDTQYF
abundance: many
v_gene: TRBV5-1
j_gene: TRBJ2-3

CDR3aa: CASSEQGTGELFF
abundance: few
v_gene: TRBV2
j_gene: TRBJ2-2

CDR3aa: CSARVNTGLAGVYEQFF
abundance: few
v_gene: TRBV20-1
j_gene: TRBJ2-1

CDR3aa: CASTMSGTSYNEQYF
abundance: -
v_gene: TRBV6-6
j_gene: -

CDR3aa: CASSRTRGGSEAFF
abundance: -
v_gene: TRBV16
j_gene: TRBJ1-1